The source of this TCR beta chain is a study of T cell responses to AZD1222 COVID-19 vaccine. Comments on this clone: Its specificity is unknown.

General study results and limits: Nearly half of unique spike-specific TCRs reportedly avoided B.1.351 and B.1.1.7 mutated regions. After two AZD1222 doses, spike-specific TCR breadth and depth rose versus day 0. At study baseline, merely a handful of AZD1222 recipients were seropositive. No repertoire was sampled before or during the peak T cell response, only after it.

The method was immunoSEQ multiplex PCR; TCRdb's version includes in-frame clones alone and lacks a portion of them. The data hold some 100,000 clones, with 85% to 90% observed a single time. The germline V gene encodes CDR1 SGHTA and CDR2 FQGNSA. V was cut by 0 bases and J by 7 bases, with 16 bases left in between. The CDR3 has 16 residues. The V gene is TRBV7-2, the J gene TRBJ1-5; D is perhaps TRBD1 (5 bases). The receptor's source is an adult in good health. The sample here was peripheral blood, taken on day 0 of AZD1222 vaccination. In DNA, the CDR3 is TGTGCCAGCAGCTTAGCGCCTGGCCAGGGAGTCCAGCCCCAGCATTTT. It yields the protein CASSLAPGQGVQPQHF.